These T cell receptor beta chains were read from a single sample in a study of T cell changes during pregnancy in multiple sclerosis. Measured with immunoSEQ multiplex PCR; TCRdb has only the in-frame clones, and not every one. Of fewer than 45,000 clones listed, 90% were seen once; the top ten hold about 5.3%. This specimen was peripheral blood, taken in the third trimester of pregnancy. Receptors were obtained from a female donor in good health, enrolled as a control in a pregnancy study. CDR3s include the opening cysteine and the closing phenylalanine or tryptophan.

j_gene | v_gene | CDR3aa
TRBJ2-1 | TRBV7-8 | CASSLRNGGDYNEQFF
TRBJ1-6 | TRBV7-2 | CASSRTGQENSPLHF
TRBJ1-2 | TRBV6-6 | CASKLPGSGGYTF
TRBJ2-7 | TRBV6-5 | CASSTGTESSEQYF
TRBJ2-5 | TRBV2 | CASSEQLPGETQYF
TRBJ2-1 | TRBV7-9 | CASSLAVGEKAYEQFF
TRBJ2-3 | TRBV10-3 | CAIAGAYPYTDTQYF
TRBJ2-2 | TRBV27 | CASSPGRANTGELFF
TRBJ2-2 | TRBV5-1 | CASSAGPNTGELFF
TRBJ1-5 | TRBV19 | CASSIVGHPTGGRWQPQHF
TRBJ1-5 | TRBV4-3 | CASSQDLGNQPQHF
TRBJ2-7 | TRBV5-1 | CASSPLDSSSYEQYF
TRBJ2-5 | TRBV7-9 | CASSPSGRKETQYF
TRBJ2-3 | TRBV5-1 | CASSFTGTDTQYF
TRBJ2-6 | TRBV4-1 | CASSHRGANVLTF
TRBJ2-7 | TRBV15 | CATSRDSETYEQYF
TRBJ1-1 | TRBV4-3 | CASSQDAGGEAFF
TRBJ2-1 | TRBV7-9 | CASSPPVRVESEQFF
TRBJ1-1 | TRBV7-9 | CASRPIGGDGTEAFF
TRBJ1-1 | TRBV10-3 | CAISVGQTDPSPTEAFF
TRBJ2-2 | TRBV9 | CASSGTGITGELFF
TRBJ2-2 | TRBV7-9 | CASSLARQYTGELFF
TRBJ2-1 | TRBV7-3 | CASSLRLAAGNEQFF
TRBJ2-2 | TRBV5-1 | CASSLELATPGELFF
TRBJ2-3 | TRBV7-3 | CASSLGGPADTQYF
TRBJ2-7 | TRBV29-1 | CSVKSAGAPGVEQYF
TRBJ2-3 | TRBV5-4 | CASSLDGGVDTQYF
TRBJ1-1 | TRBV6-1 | CASSTIMNTEAFF
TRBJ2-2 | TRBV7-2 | CASTAPGQGNGELFF
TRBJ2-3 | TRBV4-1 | CASSQESSGSIYTQYF
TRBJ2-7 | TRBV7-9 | CASSPPDRGYEQYF